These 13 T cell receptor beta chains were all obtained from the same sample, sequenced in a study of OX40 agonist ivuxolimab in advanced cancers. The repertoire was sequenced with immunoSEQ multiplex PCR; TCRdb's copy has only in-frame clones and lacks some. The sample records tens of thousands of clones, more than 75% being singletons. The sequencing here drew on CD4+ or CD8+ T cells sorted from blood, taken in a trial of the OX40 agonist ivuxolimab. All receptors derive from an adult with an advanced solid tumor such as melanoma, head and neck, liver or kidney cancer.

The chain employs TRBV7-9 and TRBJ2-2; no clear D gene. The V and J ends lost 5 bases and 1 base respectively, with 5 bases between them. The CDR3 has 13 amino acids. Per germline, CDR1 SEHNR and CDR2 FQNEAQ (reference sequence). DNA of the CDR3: TGTGCCAGCAGCCTTTTGAACACCGGGGAGCTGTTTTTT. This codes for CASSLLNTGELFF.

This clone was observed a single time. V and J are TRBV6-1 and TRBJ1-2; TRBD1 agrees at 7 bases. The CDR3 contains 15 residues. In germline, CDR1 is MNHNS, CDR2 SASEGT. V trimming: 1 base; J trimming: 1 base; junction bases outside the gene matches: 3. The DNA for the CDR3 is TGTGCCAGCAGTGAAGGGGACAGTCATAACTATGGCTACACCTTC. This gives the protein CASSEGDSHNYGYTF.

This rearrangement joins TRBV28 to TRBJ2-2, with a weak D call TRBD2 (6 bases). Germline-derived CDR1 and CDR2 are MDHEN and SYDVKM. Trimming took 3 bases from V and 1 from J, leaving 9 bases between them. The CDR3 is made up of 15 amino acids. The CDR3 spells CASSLRRVNTGELFF. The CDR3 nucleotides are TGTGCCAGCAGTTTGAGGAGGGTGAACACCGGGGAGCTGTTTTTT.

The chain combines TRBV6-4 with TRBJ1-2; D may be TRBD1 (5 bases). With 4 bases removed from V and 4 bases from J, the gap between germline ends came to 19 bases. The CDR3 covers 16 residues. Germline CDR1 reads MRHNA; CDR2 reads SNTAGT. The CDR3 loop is CASSAPWGRSFYGYTF. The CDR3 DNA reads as TGTGCCAGCAGTGCCCCATGGGGACGGAGTTTCTATGGCTACACCTTC.

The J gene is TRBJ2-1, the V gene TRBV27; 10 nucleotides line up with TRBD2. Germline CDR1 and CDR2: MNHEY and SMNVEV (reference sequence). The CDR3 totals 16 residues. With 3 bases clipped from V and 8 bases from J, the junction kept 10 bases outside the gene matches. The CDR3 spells CASSFLAGARGDEQFF. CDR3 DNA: TGTGCCAGCAGTTTCCTAGCGGGGGCCCGGGGTGATGAGCAGTTCTTC.

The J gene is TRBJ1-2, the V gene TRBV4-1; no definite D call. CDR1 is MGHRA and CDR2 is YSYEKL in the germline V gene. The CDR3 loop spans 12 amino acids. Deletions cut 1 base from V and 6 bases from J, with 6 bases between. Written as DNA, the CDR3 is TGCGCCAGCAGCCAAGGACAAGATGGCTACACCTTC. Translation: CASSQGQDGYTF.

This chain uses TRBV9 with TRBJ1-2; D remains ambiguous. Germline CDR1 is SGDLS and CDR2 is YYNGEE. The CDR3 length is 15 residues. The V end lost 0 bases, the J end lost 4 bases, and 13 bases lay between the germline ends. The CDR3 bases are TGTGCCAGCAGCGTAGCGGGATCCTATACCTATGGCTACACCTTC. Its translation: CASSVAGSYTYGYTF.

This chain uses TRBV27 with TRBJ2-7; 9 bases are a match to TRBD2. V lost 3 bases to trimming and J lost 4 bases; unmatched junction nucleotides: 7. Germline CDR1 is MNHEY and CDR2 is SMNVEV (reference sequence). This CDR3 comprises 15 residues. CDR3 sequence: CASSFFAGGRYEQYF. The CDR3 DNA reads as TGTGCCAGCAGTTTTTTCGCGGGAGGGCGTTACGAGCAGTACTTC.

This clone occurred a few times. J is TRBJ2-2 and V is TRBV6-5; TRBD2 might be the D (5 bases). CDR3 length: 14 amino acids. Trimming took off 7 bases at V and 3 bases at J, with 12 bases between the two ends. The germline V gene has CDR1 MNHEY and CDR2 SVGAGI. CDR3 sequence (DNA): TGTGCCAGCAATATGGGAGCCGACACCGGGGAGCTGTTTTTT. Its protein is CASNMGADTGELFF.

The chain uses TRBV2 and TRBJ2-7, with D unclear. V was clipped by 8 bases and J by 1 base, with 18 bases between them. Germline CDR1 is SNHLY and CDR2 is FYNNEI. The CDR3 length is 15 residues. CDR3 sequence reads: CASQILGPRSYEQYF. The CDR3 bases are TGTGCCAGCCAAATCCTCGGGCCCCGTTCCTACGAGCAGTACTTC.

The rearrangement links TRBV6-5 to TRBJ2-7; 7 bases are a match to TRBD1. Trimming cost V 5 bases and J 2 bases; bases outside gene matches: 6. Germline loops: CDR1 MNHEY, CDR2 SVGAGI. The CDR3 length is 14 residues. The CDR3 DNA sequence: TGTGCCAGCAGTACATACAGGGGACCCTACGAGCAGTACTTC. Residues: CASSTYRGPYEQYF.

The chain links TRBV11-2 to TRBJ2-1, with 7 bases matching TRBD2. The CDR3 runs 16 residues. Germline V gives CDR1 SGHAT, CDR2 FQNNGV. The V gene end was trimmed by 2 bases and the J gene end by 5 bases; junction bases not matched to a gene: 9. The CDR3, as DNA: TGTGCCAGCAGCTTACGCGGGAGAAGGGCCCACAATGAGCAGTTCTTC. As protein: CASSLRGRRAHNEQFF. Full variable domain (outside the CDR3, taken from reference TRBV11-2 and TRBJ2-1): EAGVAQSPRYKIIEKRQSVAFWCNPISGHATLYWYQQILGQGPKLLIQFQNNGVVDDSQLPKDRFSAERLKGVDSTLKIQPAKLEDSAVYLCASSLRGRRAHNEQFFGPGTRLTVL.

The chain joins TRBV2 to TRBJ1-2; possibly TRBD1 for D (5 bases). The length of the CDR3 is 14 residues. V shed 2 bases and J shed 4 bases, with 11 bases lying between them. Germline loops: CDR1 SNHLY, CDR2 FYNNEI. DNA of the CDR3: TGTGCCAGCAGTGAATCGGGACGGGTCTATGGCTACACCTTC. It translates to CASSESGRVYGYTF.